One T cell receptor (beta chain) is described in this entry. Its antigen is still unknown. This record belongs to a study of T cell responses to AZD1222 COVID-19 vaccine. Across the study: Investigators merged groups given second doses at roughly 4 or roughly 12 weeks. Findings of the study overall: A reported finding is that nearly half of spike-specific TCRs target unmutated variant regions. Clonal diversity may have been underestimated in mostly white British donors.

Profiling relied on immunoSEQ multiplex PCR, and the TCRdb table lists in-frame clones only, not all of them. This repertoire shows around 58,000 clones, around 83% found once; its top ten account for over 15%. The source was peripheral blood, collected on day 0 of AZD1222 vaccination. The TCR was taken from an adult in good health.

This CDR3 is CASSPPSERGTQYF. CDR3 sequence (DNA): TGTGCCAGCTCACCACCGTCAGAAAGGGGGACCCAGTACTTC. The chain links TRBV18 to TRBJ2-5, with a tentative D call TRBD1 (5 bases). The V gene lost 0 bases and the J gene lost 7 bases, with 12 bases spanning the gap. Germline V gene sequence: CDR1 KGHSH, CDR2 LQKENI. CDR3 length equals 14 residues.